The 3 T cell receptor beta chains in this list originate from one sample, sequenced in a study of CD8+ T cells in alopecia areata. The treatment denotes: oral pan-JAK inhibitor, 5-10 mg twice daily. cDNA serving as the sequencing template came from extracted, reverse transcribed RNA. Data came from immunoSEQ multiplex PCR; TCRdb stores just in-frame clones and leaves some out. The table lists tens of thousands of clones, 70% to 85% of them singletons. The input for sequencing was CD8+ T cells sorted from blood, taken at week 44, from a patient treated with tofacitinib. The receptors here all came from a human donor with alopecia areata.

This clone was recorded many times. CDR3 amino acids: CASSEGPAGGGTDTQYF. The CDR3, as DNA: TGTGCCAGCAGTGAAGGTCCAGCGGGGGGAGGCACAGATACGCAGTATTTT. The rearrangement links TRBV6-1 to TRBJ2-3; 9 nucleotides line up with TRBD2. This CDR3 has 17 residues. Germline lookup yields CDR1 MNHNS and CDR2 SASEGT. The V segment lost 1 base and the J segment 1 base; nucleotides outside the gene matches: 6.

The chain employs TRBV6-1 and TRBJ2-1, with 9 bases aligning to TRBD1. The CDR3 covers 13 residues. Per the germline V gene, CDR1 is MNHNS and CDR2 is SASEGT. Trimming at V came to 7 bases and at J to 7 bases, leaving 5 bases not matched to a gene. CDR3 bases: TGTGCCAGCACCGGGACAGGGCTTAATGAGCAGTTCTTC. Encoded protein: CASTGTGLNEQFF.

The gene calls are TRBV19 and TRBJ2-1; the match to TRBD2 covers 8 bases. J lost 7 bases, V lost 3 bases, and 11 bases had no gene match. The CDR3 runs to 16 residues. The V gene's germline CDR1 is LNHDA and CDR2 SQIVND (reference sequence). The CDR3 loop is CASSISVRGGWNEQFF. As DNA, the CDR3 is TGTGCCAGTAGTATCTCGGTTCGGGGGGGCTGGAATGAGCAGTTCTTC.